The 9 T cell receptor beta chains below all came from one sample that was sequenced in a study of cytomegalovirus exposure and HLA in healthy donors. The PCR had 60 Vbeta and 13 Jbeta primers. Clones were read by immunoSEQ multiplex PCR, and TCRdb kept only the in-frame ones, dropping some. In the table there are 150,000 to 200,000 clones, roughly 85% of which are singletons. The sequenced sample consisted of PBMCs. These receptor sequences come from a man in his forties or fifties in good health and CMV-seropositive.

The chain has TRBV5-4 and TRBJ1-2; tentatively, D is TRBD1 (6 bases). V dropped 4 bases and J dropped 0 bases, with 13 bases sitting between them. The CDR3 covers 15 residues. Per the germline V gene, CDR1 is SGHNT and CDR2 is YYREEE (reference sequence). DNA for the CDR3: TGTGCCAGCAGCGGATCCGGGACAACTAACTATGGCTACACCTTC. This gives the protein CASSGSGTTNYGYTF. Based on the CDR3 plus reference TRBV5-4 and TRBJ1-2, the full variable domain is ETGVTQSPTHLIKTRGQQVTLRCSSQSGHNTVSWYQQALGQGPQFIFQYYREEENGRGNFPPRFSGLQFPNYSSELNVNALELDDSALYLCASSGSGTTNYGYTFGSGTRLTVV.

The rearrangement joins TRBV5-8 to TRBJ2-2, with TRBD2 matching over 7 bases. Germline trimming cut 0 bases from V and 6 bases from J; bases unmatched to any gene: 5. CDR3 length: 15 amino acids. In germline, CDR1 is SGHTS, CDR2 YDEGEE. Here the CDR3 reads CASSLEGTKAGELFF. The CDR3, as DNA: TGTGCCAGCAGCTTGGAAGGGACTAAAGCCGGGGAGCTGTTTTTT.

The CDR3 is CASRKPGVTGNTIYF. CDR3 nucleotide sequence: TGTGCCAGCAGAAAGCCGGGGGTCACTGGAAACACCATATATTTT. This chain joins TRBV6-1 and TRBJ1-3; perhaps TRBD1 as D (5 bases). V was clipped by 6 bases and J by 2 bases, with 14 bases between them. Germline-derived CDR1 and CDR2 are MNHNS and SASEGT. This CDR3 is built from 15 residues.

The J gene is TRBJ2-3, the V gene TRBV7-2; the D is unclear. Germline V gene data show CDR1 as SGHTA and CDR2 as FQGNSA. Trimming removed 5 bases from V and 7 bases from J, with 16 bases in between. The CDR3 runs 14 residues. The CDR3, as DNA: TGTGCCAGCAGCACCCCGATCACCCGGTATACGCAGTATTTT. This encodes CASSTPITRYTQYF.

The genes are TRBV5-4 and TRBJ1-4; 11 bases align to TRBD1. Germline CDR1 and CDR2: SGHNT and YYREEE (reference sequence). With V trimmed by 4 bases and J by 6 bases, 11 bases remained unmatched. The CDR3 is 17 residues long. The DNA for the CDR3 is TGTGCCAGCAGCGCAAGGACAGGGGGCGTTATTGATGAAAAACTGTTTTTT. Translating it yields CASSARTGGVIDEKLFF.

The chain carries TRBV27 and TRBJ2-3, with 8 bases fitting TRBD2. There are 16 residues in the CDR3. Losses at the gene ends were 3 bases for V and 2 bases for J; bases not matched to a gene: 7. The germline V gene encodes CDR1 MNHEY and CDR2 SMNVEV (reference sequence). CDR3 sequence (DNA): TGTGCCAGCAGTTTTCTCCAAGCGGGAGTCACAGATACGCAGTATTTT. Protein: CASSFLQAGVTDTQYF.

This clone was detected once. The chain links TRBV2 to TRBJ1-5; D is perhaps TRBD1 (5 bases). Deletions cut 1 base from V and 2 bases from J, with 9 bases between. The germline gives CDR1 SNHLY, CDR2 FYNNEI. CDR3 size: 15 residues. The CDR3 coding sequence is TGTGCCAGCAGTGAAGAACAGGTTGGCAATCAGCCCCAGCATTTT. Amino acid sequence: CASSEEQVGNQPQHF. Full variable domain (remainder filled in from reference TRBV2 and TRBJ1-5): EPEVTQTPSHQVTQMGQEVILRCVPISNHLYFYWYRQILGQKVEFLVSFYNNEISEKSEIFDDQFSVERPDGSNFTLKIRSTKLEDSAMYFCASSEEQVGNQPQHFGDGTRLSIL.

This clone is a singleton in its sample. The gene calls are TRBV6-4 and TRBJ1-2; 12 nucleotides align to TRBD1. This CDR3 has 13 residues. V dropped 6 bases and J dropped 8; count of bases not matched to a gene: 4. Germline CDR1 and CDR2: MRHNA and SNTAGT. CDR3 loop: CASRGQGAIGYTF. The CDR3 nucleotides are TGTGCCAGCAGGGGACAGGGGGCGATAGGCTACACCTTC.

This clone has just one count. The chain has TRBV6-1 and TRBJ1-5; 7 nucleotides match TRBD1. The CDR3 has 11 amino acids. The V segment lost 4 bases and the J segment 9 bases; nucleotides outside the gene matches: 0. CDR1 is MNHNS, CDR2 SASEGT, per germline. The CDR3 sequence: CASSAGGPQHF. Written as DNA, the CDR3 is TGTGCCAGCAGTGCAGGGGGGCCCCAGCATTTT.